The TCR beta chain under discussion was sequenced for a study of shared clonotypes between healthy human individuals. Findings and caveats of the study: Memory subsets generally showed lower estimated richness than naive subsets. Only blood underwent sampling, and tissue repertoires likely differ.

Sequencing used immunoSEQ multiplex PCR; TCRdb keeps in-frame clones, though not all of them. Among around 2.5 million clones, approximately 94% were seen once, and the ten largest hold 0.36%. Turning to this clone: Its antigen is unknown. This CDR3 is also generated by other DNA sequences in the sample.

A CD45RA-negative memory subset and a CD45RA+ naive subset were separated from the CD4+ cells. CDR3 length: 13 residues. Germline V gives CDR1 MDHEN, CDR2 SYDVKM. Trimming cost V 2 bases and J 1 base, with 5 bases left between them. The material sequenced was naive CD4+ T cells from PBMCs. As for subset: CD45RA+ positively selected. This sequence originates from a young man in good health. Some clones in this sample may be carry-over from other donors' samples. This chain connects TRBV28 to TRBJ1-2, with D unclear. CDR3 residues: CASSLKVNYGYTF. CDR3 in DNA: TGTGCCAGCAGTTTAAAGGTTAACTATGGCTACACCTTC.